The clone carrying this T cell receptor (beta chain) was observed a handful of times. Its cognate antigen is unknown. This specimen comes from a study of naive and memory T cell subsets. An equimolar mix of two oligonucleotides served as the beta constant-region primer for TRBC1 and TRBC2. The ligated cDNA underwent four PCR rounds using SP2 and nested alpha and beta constant-region primers. An oligonucleotide with the SP2 primer and a 12-nucleotide UMI was ligated to the cDNA 3' end. TCRdb reprocessed the UMI-ligation and nested PCR reads with MiXCR, giving one entry per CDR3 protein. The sample consists of 140,000 to 150,000 distinct CDR3 sequences, 22% of them appearing once. V was clipped by 1 base and J by 4 bases, with 14 bases between them. The CDR3 length is 17 residues. From the second PCR step, alpha and beta chains were amplified apart. Cells stained for CD3, CD4, CD8, CD45RA and CD27 were sorted into four subsets.

General study results and limits: Possibly reflecting memory cells re-expressing CD45RA, a few larger clonotypes occurred in naive repertoires, especially CD8.

The TCR comes from a human donor in good health. The chain joins TRBV12-3 or TRBV12-4 to TRBJ2-6; either TRBD1 or TRBD2 may fit D (5 bases each). The sample was naive CD4+ T cells from blood. CDR3 DNA: TGTGCCAGCAGTTTAGGGGTATGGGGGACGGGGGCCAACGTCCTGACTTTC. Its translation is CASSLGVWGTGANVLTF.